This record looks at one T cell receptor beta chain sequence and its context. The data were taken from a study of T cells in Graves' hyperthyroidism and ophthalmopathy. No ophthalmopathy progression within 18 months constituted stable Graves' hyperthyroidism. Amplified TCR beta CDR3 regions derived from RNA transcripts. HTBI primers were the set used in a first-round RT-PCR of the TCR CDR3. Using its own MiXCR run on the multiplex PCR reads, TCRdb lists one record per CDR3 protein. In the table there are a few hundred thousand distinct CDR3 sequences, approximately 14% of which are singletons. This receptor was obtained from a woman younger than 35 with Graves' hyperthyroidism. The sequenced material came from blood.

The CDR3 region is CAISEDLASGSYEQYF. CDR3 nucleotide sequence: TGTGCCATCAGTGAAGACCTGGCTAGCGGGTCCTACGAGCAGTACTTC. The chain links TRBV10-3 to TRBJ2-7; 8 nucleotides agree with TRBD2. Germline CDR1 and CDR2: ENHRY and SYGVKD. V was pared by 3 bases and J by 1 base, with 8 bases of the junction left unmatched. The CDR3 contains 16 residues.